These 6 T cell receptor beta chains share one sample of origin, sequenced in a study of control samples from healthy donors and cancer patients (dated by TCRdb to the early 2020s). The library was generated by the immunoSEQ multiplex PCR assay. In its TCRdb copy, this immuneACCESS table keeps in-frame sequences only and misses some clones. Where compared with another copy, unresolved V genes explain less than half of these, and the others have no known cause. Across this sample there are about 130,000 clones, with about 88% seen only once. 1.5% to 2% of the sample comes from the top ten. Sequencing input: blood. The source is a man aged 18 to 29 in good health.

The chain joins TRBV7-3 to TRBJ2-7, with TRBD2 matching 7 bases. The germline gives CDR1 SGHTA, CDR2 FQGTGA. The CDR3 loop spans 13 amino acids. The V segment lost 4 bases and the J segment 5 bases; nucleotides outside the gene matches: 5. The CDR3 loop reads CASSSGRTNEQYF. The CDR3 bases are TGTGCCAGCAGCTCCGGGAGGACCAACGAGCAGTACTTC.

This chain joins TRBV7-8 and TRBJ2-1; no reliable D call. The CDR3 spans 14 residues. Germline V gene data show CDR1 as SGHVS and CDR2 as FQNEAQ. Trimming took off 3 bases at V and 0 bases at J, with 6 bases between the two ends. CDR3 DNA sequence: TGTGCCAGCAGCTTCAGGTCCTCCTACAATGAGCAGTTCTTC. It specifies CASSFRSSYNEQFF.

The chain employs TRBV23-1 and TRBJ1-2, with D perhaps matching TRBD1 (5 bases). TRBV23-1 is treated as an ORF (open reading frame) with a function not yet certain. This CDR3 is built from 13 residues. The V end was cut by 3 bases, the J end by 6 bases, with 11 bases between. Here the CDR3 reads CASSQVGVNGYTF. CDR3 bases: TGCGCCAGCAGTCAGGTAGGGGTGAATGGCTACACCTTC.

This CDR3 reads CASSRGGSRGDTQYF. CDR3 nucleotides: TGTGCCAGTAGTAGAGGGGGGTCGCGGGGAGATACGCAGTATTTT. The chain uses TRBV19 and TRBJ2-3; D assignment may be TRBD1 or TRBD2 (6 bases each). V was pared by 4 bases and J by 5 bases, with 16 bases between. Germline V lookup: CDR1 LNHDA, CDR2 SQIVND (reference sequence). The CDR3 consists of 15 residues.

This clone was recorded a few times. The rearrangement joins TRBV12-3 or TRBV12-4 to TRBJ2-4; D is unclear. The CDR3 contains 11 residues. V was clipped by 2 bases and J by 8 bases, with 4 bases between them. The CDR3 bases are TGTGCCAGCAGTTTAATGGACATTCAGTACTTC. It is translated as CASSLMDIQYF.

V gene TRBV15 combines with J gene TRBJ2-5; D may correspond to TRBD1 or TRBD2 (5 bases each). The ends were cut back, 1 base at V and 3 bases at J, with 15 bases in the middle. Germline CDR1 is LNHNV and CDR2 is YYDKDF (reference sequence). The CDR3 extends over 16 amino acids. The CDR3 DNA follows: TGTGCCACCAGCAGAGGGGGGTTGGGGCTGGAAGAGACCCAGTACTTC. Amino acids: CATSRGGLGLEETQYF.